This paragraph covers one T cell receptor beta chain sequence. Which antigen it targets is not known. No clone much larger than this one lies a single base away; base qualities are absent. The cohort consisted of approximately 690 healthy bone marrow donors. All cohort members were sampled while nominally healthy, although unrecorded immune exposures were likely present. The donor tested CMV seronegative and was one of the 352 seronegative cohort members. A peripheral blood sample was provided by each donor, and peripheral blood mononuclear cells were used for TCR beta sequencing. Genomic DNA extraction from the blood cell samples was performed with the Qiagen DNeasy Blood Extraction Kit. The sample originates from a study of cytomegalovirus exposure and HLA in healthy donors (dated by TCRdb to 2016 to 2017). With regard to the full study: In an earlier analysis of fewer than 750 of the donors, under 300 Gb of sequence data and approximately 120 million unique TCR beta sequences from roughly 200 million T cells were reported. Roughly 320 gigabases of sequencing data and approximately 92 million unique TCR sequences made up an early release that covered under 750 HLA-typed donors. Both class I and class II loci were covered by HLA typing, at four-digit resolution. The study combined high-throughput TCR immunosequencing, statistical association of individual TCRs with disease status, and machine learning to predict cytomegalovirus infection status. A few DR-DQ haplotypes were treated as single units for association and clustering because of strong linkage in the cohort. In a later analysis, previously published TCR beta repertoires from about 670 donors were re-analyzed and high-resolution HLA genotyping was added so that TCR occurrence patterns could be studied. Alongside the repertoire data, information on donor age, sex, ethnicity and CMV serostatus was compiled. The T cell repertoires of 666 subjects were profiled by immunosequencing and related to cytomegalovirus serostatus. On average, over 200,000 unique TCR beta nucleotide sequences were sequenced per donor among 350 to 400 genotyped donors of the cohort, with roughly 20% of those sequences being non-productive. An earlier analysis of around 580 of the donors used high-throughput TCR beta sequencing to judge whether each TCR beta V gene segment behaved as functional or pseudogenic. The study was designed to test whether signatures of past pathogen exposure could be identified by cataloging public T cell receptors. Typing coverage varied by locus: roughly 629-640 donors for A, B, C, DRB1 and DQB1; roughly 500 for DQA1; approximately 610 for DPA1; approximately 450 for DPB1. Among the roughly 400 genotyped donors, more than 70% belonged to the genetic ancestry cluster associated with self-reported Caucasian donors. A later genetic analysis took genome-wide SNP genotypes for 398 of the 666 donors and used that subset as a discovery cohort. The later analysis used no new phenotypic data to find candidate immune exposures, relying instead on TCR beta sequences and their occurrence across donors. Every repertoire in the discovery cohort had been generated on one and the same sequencing platform. In addition to the first cohort of around 670 subjects, a separate validation cohort of approximately 120 different subjects was used.

The germline V gene yields SQVTM for CDR1 and ANQGSEA for CDR2. The CDR3 contains 16 residues, cysteine and phenylalanine counted. The entry retains the CDR3 DNA only, 48 bases that are in frame from base 1. At the junction V is shortened by 0 bases and J by 2 bases; bases outside the gene matches: 9. Libraries were built with the immunoSEQ multiplex PCR assay. For the multiplex PCR, a mixture combining 60 forward primers for TCR Vbeta segments and 13 reverse primers for TCR Jbeta segments was used. A multiplex PCR assay on genomic DNA amplified the CDR3 region of rearranged TCR beta genes. The Illumina HiSeq System was used to sequence the amplified TCR beta libraries as 87-base-pair reads. The published analysis was carried out like this. A later analysis tallied around 80 million unique TCR beta chains across the 666 repertoires, and around 10 million of those chains were shared by two or more donors. To remove PCR and sequencing errors, raw reads were error-corrected and collapsed into unique sequences using a nearest-neighbor algorithm that merged closely related sequences. To assign V, D and J gene segments, CDR3 sequences were aligned to IMGT reference sequences. For a sequence to be retained, a match of at least six nucleotides was required to both a V gene segment and a J gene segment. A rearrangement counted as productive if the CDR3 had no stop codons and remained in frame with V and J, and every other rearrangement counted as non-productive. Following IMGT convention, CDR3 was defined as the stretch from the second conserved V-encoded cysteine to the conserved J-encoded phenylalanine. The earlier analysis of about 570 of the donors excluded any sequence lacking an unambiguous match to a single V gene segment. In an earlier analysis of approximately 560 of the donors, a V segment was called functional when productive rearrangements were above 56.7%, and segregating when the standard deviation between donors exceeded 5%. A statistical classification framework was built for diagnosing cytomegalovirus status from the catalog of TCR beta chain sequences. A later analysis assigned V and J genes by comparing TCR nucleotide sequences with IMGT/GENE-DB human TR gene sequences. Using the TCRdist pipeline, a later analysis assigned CDR3 sequences along with most-parsimonious VDJ recombination scenarios. In a later analysis, each TCR beta chain was defined by its CDR3 amino acid sequence together with its V-gene family, and reads lacking a unique V-gene family were excluded. As a way to deal with suspected cross-contamination and a sequencing artifact, a later analysis dropped 450 to 700 nucleotide sequences that were highly shared and had low generation probability. A later analysis calculated a clonal expansion index for each public chain from normalized within-repertoire ranks of inferred template counts. In a later analysis, generation probabilities were computed with a VDJ recombination model fitted to out-of-frame rearrangements, and the resulting probabilities were checked against IGoR. Hypergeometric tests were used in a later analysis to score TCR-TCR, TCR-HLA and TCR-CMV co-occurrence, with a repertoire-size bias correction applied to the TCR pairs. False discovery rates were estimated in a later analysis by permuting HLA or CMV assignments 20 times. A later analysis grouped co-occurring TCRs with DBSCAN, adding TCRdist sequence similarity when clustering within HLA-allele-positive subsets. For co-occurrence clustering, repertoires with fewer than 30,000 or more than 120,000 public chains were excluded, along with roughly 5 repertoires with anomalous nucleotide sharing. TCRdb limited this immuneACCESS table to in-frame rearrangements with V and J called. A share of clones is missing; checked studies link under half to unresolved V genes, and the rest is unexplained. From that table come the V and J calls and clone size; the DNA was used to work out D and trimming. For this sample there are under 150,000 clones; approximately 84% appear just once. In total, the top ten clones hold approximately 2.8% of the sample.

Paper-wide results and their limitations: In vitro tests confirmed that a few of the cytomegalovirus-associated TCR beta chains recognize cytomegalovirus antigens. A later analysis found that most CMV-associated TCR beta chains appeared HLA-restricted, with HLA associations seemingly driven largely by CMV exposure. Linkage disequilibrium might explain the correlated functional status among segregating V segments, but an unknown experimental factor could not be excluded. This cohort had only TCR beta chains sequenced, and the lack of alpha or paired-chain data limited which features could be detected. According to a later analysis, parvovirus B19, influenza, CMV and Epstein-Barr virus appeared linked to several top co-occurrence clusters. Because HLA typing was missing for some donors at each locus, association tests included only the typed subset. A later genetic analysis associated a missense DCLRE1C variant with V-gene and J-gene trimming of TCR beta chains, and an independent cohort replicated the association. In the study, approximately 160 TCR beta chains were listed as associated with cytomegalovirus. While some public TCRs were present in many individuals, most TCR sequences turned up only very rarely across donors. For the cohort, immune exposure information was limited to CMV serostatus. Some IMGT-functional V segments, including TRBV6-2 and TRBV6-3, could not be distinguished by the 87-base-pair reads and were therefore excluded. A later analysis found that HLA-associated TCR beta chains were more clonally expanded and had lower generation probabilities than equally common non-associated chains. A cluster of highly shared sequence variants was judged likely to represent a technical artifact of the sequencing pipeline. An earlier analysis of 587 of the donors showed that most TCR beta V segments appeared in productive rearrangements either about 87% or about 30% of the time, which broadly matched IMGT annotations. A further reported finding was that TCR beta sequences accurately predicted the HLA-A and HLA-B alleles for most subjects in the first cohort. Over 15 rarely observed V segments, including chromosome 9 orphons, were excluded from the earlier analysis of a few hundred of the donors because counts were too low. Specific HLA alleles were associated with 18,000 or so TCR beta sequences at a false discovery rate of 0.05 in a later analysis. According to a later genetic analysis, donors in an Asian-associated ancestry cluster had fewer N-insertions in productive TCRs than the approximately 610-donor mean. In both the original and validation cohorts, the classifier was reported to diagnose cytomegalovirus status with high specificity and sensitivity. A later analysis found that TCR association rates varied across HLA loci, with DRB1 alleles showing the most associated TCRs and HLA-C alleles the fewest. The presence/absence analyses assumed that sequencing depth was roughly uniform across donors, and that assumption may not be true. According to the authors, the approach could potentially be generalized to other disease states and immunological phenotypes. Assigning TCR associations to individual alleles was difficult when HLA alleles, especially DR and DQ, strongly co-occurred.

Sequencing was carried out using PBMCs. The sequence is built from TRBV29-1 and TRBJ1-1; the junction holds 7 bases that match TRBD1. The clonotype comes from a boy between 2 and 10 years old in good health and CMV-seronegative. The CDR3 reads CSVEEVVGTANTEAFF. The DNA reads TGCAGCGTTGAAGAAGTTGTCGGGACAGCTAACACTGAAGCTTTCTTT.